This note documents a single T cell receptor beta chain sequence. The record originates from a study of PD-L1 blockade in urothelial cancer. The wider study: Intravenous atezolizumab, 1,200 mg every 3 weeks, was begun by patients around 2014.

Assay: immunoSEQ multiplex PCR; the TCRdb copy retains only in-frame clones and omits some. The sample records more than 75,000 clones, 85% to 95% being singletons. With 5 bases clipped from V and 1 base from J, the junction kept 8 bases outside the gene matches. Looked up from germline, CDR1 is SEHNR and CDR2 is FQNEAQ (reference sequence). The CDR3 contains 17 residues. The sequence was obtained from a man in his fifties or sixties with urothelial cancer. This rearrangement joins TRBV7-9 to TRBJ2-3; 11 bases line up with TRBD2. Specimen: PBMCs, collected around atezolizumab (anti-PD-L1) treatment. CDR3 region: CASSRATSGVRTDTQYF. The CDR3, as DNA: TGTGCCAGCAGCCGCGCGACTAGCGGGGTTCGCACAGATACGCAGTATTTT.